These 9 T cell receptor beta chains were all obtained from the same sample, sequenced in a study of blood T cell repertoires in COVID-19. The method was immunoSEQ multiplex PCR; TCRdb's version includes in-frame clones alone and lacks a portion of them. The sample has 130,000 to 150,000 clones, under 90% seen once. Sequences were obtained from peripheral blood. These receptors were collected from a human donor in a cohort sampled during active COVID-19.

This clone appeared a single time. The V and J genes are TRBV7-2 and TRBJ1-1, with 8 bases lining up with TRBD1. V lost 4 bases and J lost 6; bases outside the gene matches: 4. The CDR3 runs 13 residues. CDR1 is SGHTA and CDR2 is FQGNSA in the germline V gene. The CDR3: CASSSQGAAEAFF. The CDR3 coding sequence is TGTGCCAGCAGCTCTCAGGGGGCGGCTGAAGCTTTCTTT.

This clone was recorded once. The V and J genes are TRBV18 and TRBJ2-7, with 9 bases identical to TRBD2. This CDR3 has 19 residues. Looked up from germline, CDR1 is KGHSH and CDR2 is LQKENI. The J segment lost 3 bases and the V segment lost 2 bases, leaving 17 bases of the junction unmatched. CDR3 sequence reads: CASSPWRAGGPATVYEQYF. The DNA of the CDR3 is TGTGCCAGCTCACCATGGAGGGCGGGAGGGCCTGCTACTGTCTACGAGCAGTACTTC.

The rearrangement uses TRBV4-3 and TRBJ2-1; TRBD1 agrees at 7 bases. The length of the CDR3 is 18 residues. CDR1 and CDR2 (germline): LGHNA, YSLEER. V shed 0 bases, J shed 0 bases, and the junction held 8 bases outside the gene matches. The CDR3, as DNA: TGCGCCAGCAGCCAAGAACCCTGGGACAGTTTCTCCTACAATGAGCAGTTCTTC. It is translated as CASSQEPWDSFSYNEQFF.

The chain is built from TRBV5-1 and TRBJ1-6; D call uncertain. The CDR3 length is 13 residues. V was clipped by 0 bases and J by 6 bases, with 4 bases between them. The germline V gene encodes CDR1 SGHRS and CDR2 YFSETQ. The CDR3 spells CASSLGPNSPLHF. DNA for the CDR3: TGCGCCAGCAGCTTGGGGCCTAATTCACCCCTCCACTTT.

This sequence joins TRBV6-2 or TRBV6-3 and TRBJ1-5, with 8 bases that match TRBD1. The length of the CDR3 is 16 residues. V shed 6 bases and J 7 bases; nucleotides not matched to a gene: 14. CDR1 MNHEY and CDR2 SVGEGT come from the germline V gene. The DNA for the CDR3 is TGTGCCAGCAGCCCGAACAGGGGGGACGGGTGGCAGCCCCAGCATTTT. Translation gives CASSPNRGDGWQPQHF.

This chain links TRBV27 with TRBJ1-6, with 9 positions matching TRBD1. V dropped 5 bases and J dropped 7; count of bases not matched to a gene: 6. The CDR3 has 15 residues. CDR1 is MNHEY and CDR2 is SMNVEV in the germline V gene (reference sequence). CDR3: CASSQDRGTNSPLHF. CDR3 nucleotides: TGTGCCAGCAGTCAAGACAGGGGGACCAATTCACCCCTCCACTTT.

This sequence joins TRBV19 and TRBJ1-2, with 8 nucleotides matching TRBD1. Germline CDR1 is LNHDA and CDR2 is SQIVND (reference sequence). CDR3 length equals 17 residues. J lost 0 bases, V lost 6 bases, and 12 bases had no gene match. The CDR3 DNA reads as TGTGCCAGTAGAAATGACAGGGGCCAAGCTCCTAACTATGGCTACACCTTC. Its translation is CASRNDRGQAPNYGYTF.

The J gene is TRBJ2-7, the V gene TRBV6-2 or TRBV6-3; unclear D gene. Trimming took 2 bases from V and 7 from J, leaving 9 bases between them. CDR1 is MNHEY, CDR2 SVGEGT, per germline. The CDR3 loop spans 12 amino acids. DNA for the CDR3: TGTGCCAGCAGTTACGTGGGCCATGAGCAGTACTTC. As protein: CASSYVGHEQYF.

The V and J genes are TRBV20-1 and TRBJ2-7, with TRBD1 matching over 8 bases. The CDR3 covers 14 residues. The V gene end was trimmed by 3 bases and the J gene end by 5 bases; junction bases not matched to a gene: 9. In germline, CDR1 is DFQATT, CDR2 SNEGSKA (reference sequence). CDR3 loop: CSASHPQGADEQYF. CDR3 nucleotide sequence: TGCAGTGCTAGTCATCCCCAGGGGGCTGACGAGCAGTACTTC.